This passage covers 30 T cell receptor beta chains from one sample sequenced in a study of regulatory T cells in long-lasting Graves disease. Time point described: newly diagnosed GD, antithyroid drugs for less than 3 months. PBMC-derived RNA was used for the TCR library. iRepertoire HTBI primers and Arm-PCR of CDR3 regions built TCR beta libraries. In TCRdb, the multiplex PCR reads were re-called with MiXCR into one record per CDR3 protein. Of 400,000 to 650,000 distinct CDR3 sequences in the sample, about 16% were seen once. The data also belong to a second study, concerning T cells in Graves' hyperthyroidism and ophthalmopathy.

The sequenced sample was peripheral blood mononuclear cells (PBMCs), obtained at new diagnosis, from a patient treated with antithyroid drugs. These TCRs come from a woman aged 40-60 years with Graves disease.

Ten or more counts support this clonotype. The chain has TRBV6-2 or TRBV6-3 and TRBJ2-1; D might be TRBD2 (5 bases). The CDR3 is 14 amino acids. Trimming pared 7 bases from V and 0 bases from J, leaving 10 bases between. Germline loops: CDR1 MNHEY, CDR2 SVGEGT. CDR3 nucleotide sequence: TGTGCCAGCATTAGCACTAGCTCCTACAATGAGCAGTTCTTC. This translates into CASISTSSYNEQFF.

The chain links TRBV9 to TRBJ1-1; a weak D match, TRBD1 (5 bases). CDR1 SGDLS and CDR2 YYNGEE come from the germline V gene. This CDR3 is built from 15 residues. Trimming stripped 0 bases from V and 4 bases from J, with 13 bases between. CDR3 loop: CASSVAGAAGTEAFF. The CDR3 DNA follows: TGTGCCAGCAGCGTAGCTGGGGCTGCAGGCACTGAAGCTTTCTTT.

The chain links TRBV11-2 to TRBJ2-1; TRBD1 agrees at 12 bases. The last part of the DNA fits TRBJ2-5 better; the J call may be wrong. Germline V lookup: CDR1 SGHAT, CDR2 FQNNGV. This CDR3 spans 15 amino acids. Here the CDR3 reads CASSPGTGGEATQYF. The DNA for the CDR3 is TGTGCCAGCAGCCCAGGGACAGGGGGCGAGGCGACCCAGTACTTC.

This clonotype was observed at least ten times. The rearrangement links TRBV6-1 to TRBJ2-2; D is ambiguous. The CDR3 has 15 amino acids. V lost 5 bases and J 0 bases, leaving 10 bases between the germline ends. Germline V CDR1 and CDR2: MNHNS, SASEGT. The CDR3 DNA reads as TGTGCCAGCAGTCTAGGACGGACGAACACCGGGGAGCTGTTTTTT. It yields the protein CASSLGRTNTGELFF.

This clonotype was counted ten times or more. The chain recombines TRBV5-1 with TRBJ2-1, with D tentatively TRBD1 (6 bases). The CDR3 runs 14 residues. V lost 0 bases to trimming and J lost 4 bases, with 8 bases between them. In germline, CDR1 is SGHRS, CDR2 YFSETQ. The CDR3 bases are TGCGCCAGCAGCTTGGACAGGGTATACAATGAGCAGTTCTTC. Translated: CASSLDRVYNEQFF.

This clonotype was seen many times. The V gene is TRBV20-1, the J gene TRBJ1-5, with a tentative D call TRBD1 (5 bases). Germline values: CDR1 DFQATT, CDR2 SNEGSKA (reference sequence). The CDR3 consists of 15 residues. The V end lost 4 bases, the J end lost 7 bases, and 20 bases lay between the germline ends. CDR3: CSANLGQGHEQPQHF. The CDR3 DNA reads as TGCAGTGCTAACCTGGGGCAGGGCCACGAACAGCCCCAGCATTTT.

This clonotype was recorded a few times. The CDR3 nucleotides are TGTGCCAGCAGTACTAGGACAGGGATTGTCGGCTACACCTTC. It codes for CASSTRTGIVGYTF. The V and J genes are TRBV12-3 or TRBV12-4 and TRBJ1-2, with 8 nucleotides matching TRBD1. V lost 5 bases, J lost 8 bases, and 10 bases stayed unmatched. The CDR3 runs 14 residues.

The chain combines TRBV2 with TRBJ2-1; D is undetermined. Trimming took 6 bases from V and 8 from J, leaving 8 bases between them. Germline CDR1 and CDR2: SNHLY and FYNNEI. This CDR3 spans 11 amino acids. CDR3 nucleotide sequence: TGTGCCAGCAGGGATTTGGATGAGCAGTTCTTC. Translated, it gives CASRDLDEQFF.

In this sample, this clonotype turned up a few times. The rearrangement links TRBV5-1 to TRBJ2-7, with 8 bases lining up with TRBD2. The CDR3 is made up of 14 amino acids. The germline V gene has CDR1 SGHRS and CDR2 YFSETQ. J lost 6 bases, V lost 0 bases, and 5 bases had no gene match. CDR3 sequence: CASSLGGGRSEQYF. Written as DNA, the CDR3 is TGCGCCAGCAGCTTGGGCGGGGGGCGAAGCGAGCAGTACTTC.

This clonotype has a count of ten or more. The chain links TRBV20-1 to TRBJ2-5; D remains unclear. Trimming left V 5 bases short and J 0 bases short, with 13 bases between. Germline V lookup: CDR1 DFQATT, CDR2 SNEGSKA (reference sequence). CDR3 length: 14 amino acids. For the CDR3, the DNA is TGCAGTGCTCTGAAGACGACCAACCAAGAGACCCAGTACTTC. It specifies CSALKTTNQETQYF.

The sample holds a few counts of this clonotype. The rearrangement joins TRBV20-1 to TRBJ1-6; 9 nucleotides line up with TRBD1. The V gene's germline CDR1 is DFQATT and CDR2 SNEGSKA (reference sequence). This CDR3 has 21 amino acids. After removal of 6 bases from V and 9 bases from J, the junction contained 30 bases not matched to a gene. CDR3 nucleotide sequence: TGCAGTGCGCAGTCCGTCCGGGGACAGGGAGCACGGGGCCGAAAAGTTTCACCCCTCCACTTT. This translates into CSAQSVRGQGARGRKVSPLHF.

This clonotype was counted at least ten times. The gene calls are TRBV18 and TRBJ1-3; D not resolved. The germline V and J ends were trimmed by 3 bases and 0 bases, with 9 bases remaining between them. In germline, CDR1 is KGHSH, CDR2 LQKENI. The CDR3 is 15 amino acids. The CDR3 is CASSPTPASGNTIYF. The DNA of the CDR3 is TGTGCCAGCTCACCGACCCCTGCCTCTGGAAACACCATATATTTT.

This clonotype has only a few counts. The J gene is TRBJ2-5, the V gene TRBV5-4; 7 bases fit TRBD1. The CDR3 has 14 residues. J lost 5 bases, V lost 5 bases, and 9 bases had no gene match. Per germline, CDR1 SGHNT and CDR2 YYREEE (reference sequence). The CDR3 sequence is CASSTTGVLETQYF. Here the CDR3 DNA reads TGTGCCAGCAGTACCACAGGGGTCCTCGAGACCCAGTACTTC.

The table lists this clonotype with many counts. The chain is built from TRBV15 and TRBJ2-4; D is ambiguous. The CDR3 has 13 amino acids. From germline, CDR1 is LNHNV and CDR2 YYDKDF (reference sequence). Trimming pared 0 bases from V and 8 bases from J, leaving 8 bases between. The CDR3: CATSRDRPDIQYF. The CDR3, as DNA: TGTGCCACCAGCAGAGATAGACCTGACATTCAGTACTTC. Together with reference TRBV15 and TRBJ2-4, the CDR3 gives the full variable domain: DAMVIQNPRYQVTQFGKPVTLSCSQTLNHNVMYWYQQKSSQAPKLLFHYYDKDFNNEADTPDNFQSRRPNTSFCFLDIRSPGLGDTAMYLCATSRDRPDIQYFGAGTRLSVL.

The CDR3 region is CASSRGEKHGYTF. The CDR3 DNA reads as TGTGCCAGCAGTCGAGGGGAGAAGCATGGCTACACCTTC. The V gene is TRBV2, the J gene TRBJ1-2; possibly TRBD1 for D (5 bases). CDR1 is SNHLY, CDR2 FYNNEI, per germline. The CDR3 runs to 13 residues. The V end lost 5 bases, the J end lost 6 bases, and 13 bases lay between the germline ends.

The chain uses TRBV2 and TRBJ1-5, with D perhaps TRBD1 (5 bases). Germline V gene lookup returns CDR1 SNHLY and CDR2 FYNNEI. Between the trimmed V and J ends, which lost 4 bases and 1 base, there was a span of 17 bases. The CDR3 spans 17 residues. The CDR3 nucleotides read TGTGCCAGCAGTGTTCTAGCGGGGGTCGGGAGCAATCAGCCCCAGCATTTT. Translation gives CASSVLAGVGSNQPQHF.

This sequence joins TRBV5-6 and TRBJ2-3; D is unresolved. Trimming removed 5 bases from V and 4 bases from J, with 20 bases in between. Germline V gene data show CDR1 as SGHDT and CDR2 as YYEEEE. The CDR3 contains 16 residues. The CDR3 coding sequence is TGTGCCAGCAGTATACGACTCTATAAACCAGCAGATACGCAGTATTTT. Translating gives CASSIRLYKPADTQYF.

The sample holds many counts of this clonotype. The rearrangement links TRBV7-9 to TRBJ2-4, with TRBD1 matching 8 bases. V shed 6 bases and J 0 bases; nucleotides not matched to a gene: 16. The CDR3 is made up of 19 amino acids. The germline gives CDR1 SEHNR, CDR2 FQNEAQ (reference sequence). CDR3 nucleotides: TGTGCCAGCAGTTCGGACAGGGCAGAATTTGTGATAGCCAAAAACATTCAGTACTTC. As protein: CASSSDRAEFVIAKNIQYF.

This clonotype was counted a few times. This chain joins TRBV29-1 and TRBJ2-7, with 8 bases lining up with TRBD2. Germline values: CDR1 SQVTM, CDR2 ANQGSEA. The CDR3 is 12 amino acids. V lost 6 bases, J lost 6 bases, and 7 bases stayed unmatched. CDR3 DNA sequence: TGCAGCGTAGCGGGGGCGCCCGGCGAGCAGTACTTC. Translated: CSVAGAPGEQYF.

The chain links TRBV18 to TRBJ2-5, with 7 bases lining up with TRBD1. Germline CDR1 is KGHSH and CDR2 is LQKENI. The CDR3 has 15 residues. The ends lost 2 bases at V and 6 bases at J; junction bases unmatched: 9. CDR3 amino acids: CASSPTGTEGQTQYF. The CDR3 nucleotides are TGTGCCAGCTCACCAACCGGGACAGAAGGGCAGACCCAGTACTTC.

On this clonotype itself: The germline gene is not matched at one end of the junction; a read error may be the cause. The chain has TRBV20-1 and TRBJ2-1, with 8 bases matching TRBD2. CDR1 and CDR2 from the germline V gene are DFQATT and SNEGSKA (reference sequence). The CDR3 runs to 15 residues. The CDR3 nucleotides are TGCGGTGCTAGAGATCTCGGGGGGGCGGGGAATGAGCAGTTCTTC. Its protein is CGARDLGGAGNEQFF.

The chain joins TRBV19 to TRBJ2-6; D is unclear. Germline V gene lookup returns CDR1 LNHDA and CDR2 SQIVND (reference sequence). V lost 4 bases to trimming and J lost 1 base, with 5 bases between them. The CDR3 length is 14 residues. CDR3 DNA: TGTGCCAGTAGTAAAATTTCTGGGGCCAACGTCCTGACTTTC. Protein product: CASSKISGANVLTF.

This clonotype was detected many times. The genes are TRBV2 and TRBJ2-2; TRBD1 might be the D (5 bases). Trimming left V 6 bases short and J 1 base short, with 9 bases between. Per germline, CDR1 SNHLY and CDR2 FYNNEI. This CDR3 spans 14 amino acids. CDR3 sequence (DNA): TGTGCCAGCAGAGTCGACAGGAACACCGGGGAGCTGTTTTTT. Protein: CASRVDRNTGELFF. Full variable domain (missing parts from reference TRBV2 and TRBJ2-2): EPEVTQTPSHQVTQMGQEVILRCVPISNHLYFYWYRQILGQKVEFLVSFYNNEISEKSEIFDDQFSVERPDGSNFTLKIRSTKLEDSAMYFCASRVDRNTGELFFGEGSRLTVL.

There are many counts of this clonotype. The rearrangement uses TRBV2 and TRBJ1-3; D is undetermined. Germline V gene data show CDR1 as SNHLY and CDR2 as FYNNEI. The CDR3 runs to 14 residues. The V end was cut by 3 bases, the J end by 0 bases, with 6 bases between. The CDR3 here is CASSDEASGNTIYF. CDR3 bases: TGTGCCAGCAGTGACGAGGCCTCTGGAAACACCATATATTTT.

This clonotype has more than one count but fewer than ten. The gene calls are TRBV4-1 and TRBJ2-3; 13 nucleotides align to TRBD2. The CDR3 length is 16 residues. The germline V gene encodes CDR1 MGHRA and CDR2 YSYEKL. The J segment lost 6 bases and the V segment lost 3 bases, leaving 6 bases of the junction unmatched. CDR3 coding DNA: TGCGCCAGCAGCCATCGACTAGCGGGGGGTCCGGATACGCAGTATTTT. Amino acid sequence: CASSHRLAGGPDTQYF.

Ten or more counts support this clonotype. The CDR3 DNA reads TGTGCCAGCAGTTTTAGAGCTCTCCAGGGGGGGGGCCCCTACGAGCAGTACTTC. Translating it yields CASSFRALQGGGPYEQYF. The chain is built from TRBV12-3 or TRBV12-4 and TRBJ2-7, with D perhaps matching TRBD1 or TRBD2 (7 bases each). V was pared by 3 bases and J by 2 bases, with 23 bases between. The CDR3 sequence is 18 residues long.

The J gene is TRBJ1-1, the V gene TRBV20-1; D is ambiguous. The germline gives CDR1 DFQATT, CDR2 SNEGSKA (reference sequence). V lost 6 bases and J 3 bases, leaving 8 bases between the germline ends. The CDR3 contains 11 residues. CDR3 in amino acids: CSAIEDTEAFF. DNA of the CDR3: TGCAGTGCCATTGAGGACACTGAAGCTTTCTTT.

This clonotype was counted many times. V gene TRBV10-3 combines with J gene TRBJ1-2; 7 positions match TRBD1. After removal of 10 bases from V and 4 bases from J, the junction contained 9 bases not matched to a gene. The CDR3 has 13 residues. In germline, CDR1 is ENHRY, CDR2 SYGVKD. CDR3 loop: CATTTGLIYGYTF. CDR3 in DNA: TGTGCCACAACGACAGGGCTTATCTATGGCTACACCTTC.

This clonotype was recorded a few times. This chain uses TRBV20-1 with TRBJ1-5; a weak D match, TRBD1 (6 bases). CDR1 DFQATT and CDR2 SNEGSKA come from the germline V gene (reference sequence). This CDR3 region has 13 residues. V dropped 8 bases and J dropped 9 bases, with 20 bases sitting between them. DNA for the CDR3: TGCAGTACTACCCTCGGGGGCACCGCGCCCCAGCATTTT. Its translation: CSTTLGGTAPQHF.

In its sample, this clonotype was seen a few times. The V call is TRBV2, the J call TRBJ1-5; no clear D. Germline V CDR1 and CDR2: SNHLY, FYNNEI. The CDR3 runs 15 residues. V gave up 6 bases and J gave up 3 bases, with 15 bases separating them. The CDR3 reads CASSPWIGSNQPQHF. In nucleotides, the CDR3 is TGTGCCAGCAGCCCCTGGATAGGGTCCAATCAGCCCCAGCATTTT.